This TCR beta chain was observed in a study of human T cells and chemical hapten exposure. Across the whole study: The patients, most of them female, presented with alopecia areata, totalis or universalis.

Time point denoted: pre-sensitization, week 0. Indicated treatment: therapeutic diphenylcyclopropenone sensitization with weekly scalp DPC. Unfractionated whole blood was the source of the extracted total RNA. Original data processing: Per sample, the median was roughly 96,000 TCRs, with values from roughly 25,000 to 750,000. TCRdb called the RACE reads again in MiXCR, with one record for every CDR3 protein. These V and J calls originate from TCRdb's pipeline instead of the authors' own analysis. The top ten clones hold over 2% of a sample with a few hundred thousand distinct CDR3 sequences, over 8% of them seen once. This CDR3 is built from 15 residues. Germline V CDR1 and CDR2: ENHRY, SYGVKD. Trimming cost V 0 bases and J 6 bases, with 11 bases left between them. The sample holds a few counts of this clonotype.

This chain connects TRBV10-3 to TRBJ1-4; D possibly corresponds to TRBD1 (5 bases). This clonotype was sampled from a woman aged 40 to 50 with alopecia areata. Some clones in this sample may be carry-over from other donors' samples. Here the sequenced sample was whole blood, taken in connection with sensitization to the hapten diphenylcyclopropenone (DPC). As DNA, the CDR3 is TGTGCCATCAGTGAGTCGGAGGGGCCCTATGAAAAACTGTTTTTT. Its translation: CAISESEGPYEKLFF.